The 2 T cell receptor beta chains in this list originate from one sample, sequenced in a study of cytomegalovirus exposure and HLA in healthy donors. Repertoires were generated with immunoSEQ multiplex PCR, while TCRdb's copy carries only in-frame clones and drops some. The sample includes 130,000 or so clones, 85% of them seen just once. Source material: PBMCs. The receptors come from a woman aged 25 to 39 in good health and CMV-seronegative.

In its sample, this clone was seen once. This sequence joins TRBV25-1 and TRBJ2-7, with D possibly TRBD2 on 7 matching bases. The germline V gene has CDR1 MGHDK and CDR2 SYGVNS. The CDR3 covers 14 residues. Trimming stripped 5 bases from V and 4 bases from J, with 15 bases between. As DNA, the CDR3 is TGTGCCAGCAGTTCCTCCCGGGGGGCTTACGAGCAGTACTTC. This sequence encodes CASSSSRGAYEQYF.

This CDR3 is CASSGAGCGVSYEQYF. The CDR3 DNA sequence: TGTGCCAGCAGCGGGGCGGGGTGTGGGGTCTCCTACGAGCAGTACTTC. This chain uses TRBV9 with TRBJ2-7; TRBD2 is a possible D gene (6 bases). Germline V lookup: CDR1 SGDLS, CDR2 YYNGEE. Trimming pared 3 bases from V and 0 bases from J, leaving 16 bases between. The CDR3 length is 16 residues. Looking up the rest from reference TRBV9 and TRBJ2-7 gives the full variable domain: DSGVTQTPKHLITATGQRVTLRCSPRSGDLSVYWYQQSLDQGLQFLIQYYNGEERAKGNILERFSAQQFPDLHSELNLSSLELGDSALYFCASSGAGCGVSYEQYFGPGTRLTVT.